This entry is about one TCR beta chain. These data come from a study of blood T cell repertoires in COVID-19. TCRdb's table, derived via immunoSEQ multiplex PCR, lists solely in-frame clones and lacks some. The sample holds around 190,000 clones, roughly 76% seen once. CDR1 and CDR2 from the germline V gene are SGHTA and FQGNSA. CDR3 length: 14 residues. The V end was cut by 1 base, the J end by 0 bases, with 7 bases between. The sample consisted of peripheral blood. The chain uses TRBV7-2 and TRBJ2-7; D unresolved. The TCR comes from a woman aged 40 to 55 with COVID-19, enrolled during active disease. CDR3 DNA: TGTGCCAGCAGCTTAGGGCTCCTCTCCTACGAGCAGTACTTC. Protein: CASSLGLLSYEQYF.